The source of this TCR beta chain is a study of circulating CD8 cells and anti-PD-1 response in melanoma. Study summary: About 55% of the 13 melanoma patients received first-line anti-PD-1 therapy. Complete or partial response defined responders; stable or progressive disease, non-responders.

Study-wide results and limits: Most experiments lacked replicates. Previously treated and treatment-naive patients were pooled together.

Each library started from roughly 15 ng of total RNA using the QIAseq Immune Repertoire TCR panel. TCRdb fed the reads into MiXCR, producing one record per CDR3 protein. Of 600 to 900 distinct CDR3 sequences in the sample, roughly 12% were seen once. In the case of this clonotype: Antigen specificity is unknown. At one boundary the junction diverges from the germline segment, which might be a read error.

Sorting of live CD3+CD8+TCRalphabeta+ cells by PD-1 and/or TIGIT gave four subsets. Germline V gene data show CDR1 as SNHLY and CDR2 as FYNNEI. This CDR3 is built from 14 residues. The rearrangement joins TRBV2 to TRBJ2-5; no clear D. The sample here was CD8+ T cells from PBMCs, taken at baseline or after one month of anti-PD-1 therapy (not recorded which). The sequence was obtained from a human donor with melanoma. CDR3 DNA: TGTGCCAGCAGTTCCCGTGTGCTAATGGAGACCCGGTACTTC. This translates into CASSSRVLMETRYF.